The 2 T cell receptor beta chains presented below share a single source sample, sequenced in a study of blood T cell repertoires in COVID-19. Only in-frame clones appear in the TCRdb table, and some are missing; sequencing was by immunoSEQ multiplex PCR. The sample lists 110,000 or so clones; 85% were seen once. Sequencing was performed on peripheral blood. The receptors here all came from a human donor in a cohort sampled during active COVID-19.

The rearrangement joins TRBV10-3 to TRBJ1-6, with D possibly being TRBD1 (6 bases). CDR1 is ENHRY and CDR2 is SYGVKD in the germline V gene. This CDR3 spans 15 amino acids. V lost 3 bases and J 0 bases, leaving 6 bases between the germline ends. The CDR3 DNA sequence: TGTGCCATCAGTGACAGGGGCTCCTATAATTCACCCCTCCACTTT. This sequence encodes CAISDRGSYNSPLHF.

The genes are TRBV5-1 and TRBJ2-3; unclear D gene. The germline V and J ends were trimmed by 1 base and 4 bases, with 4 bases remaining between them. The CDR3 runs 12 residues. Germline loops: CDR1 SGHRS, CDR2 YFSETQ. For the CDR3, the DNA is TGCGCCAGCAGCTTGACTTCAGATACGCAGTATTTT. Its protein is CASSLTSDTQYF.